The present entry profiles one T cell receptor beta chain with its context. The data belong to a study of blood T cell repertoires in COVID-19. About the research overall: The origin of the acute and convalescent COVID-19 samples was the United States, Italy and Spain.

Authors' data handling: How many nucleated cells were present was estimated from reference gene primer amplification. Method: immunoSEQ multiplex PCR; TCRdb's copy keeps in-frame clones and lacks some. V and J calls and clone size are copied from that table; D and trimming were computed from the DNA. The table records 280,000 or so clones, around 90% of them present only once. The CDR3 consists of 12 residues. The germline V gene encodes CDR1 LGHDT and CDR2 YNNKEL (reference sequence). Trimming at V came to 4 bases and at J to 11 bases, leaving 5 bases not matched to a gene. The chain joins TRBV3-1 (or the pseudogene TRBV3-2) to TRBJ1-1; 9 nucleotides match TRBD1. Sequencing was done on a sample of peripheral blood. This receptor was obtained from a young man with active or convalescent COVID-19. DNA of the CDR3: TGTGCCAGCAGCCCACAGGGGGCCGGGGCTTTCTTT. Protein: CASSPQGAGAFF.